This T cell receptor (beta chain) was documented in a study of graft-versus-host responses after intestinal transplantation. Study overall: Multivisceral, liver-intestinal, or isolated intestinal transplants were performed in recipients. Recipients uniformly received anti-thymocyte globulin induction, followed by tacrolimus and steroids for approximately 3 years.

A word on this clone: Its antigen is undetermined.

TCRdb keeps only in-frame clones here, not all; method: immunoSEQ multiplex PCR. This table holds about 89,000 clones, 91% found once. The specimen was unstimulated CD4+ T cells sorted from spleen or lymph node cells, collected before intestinal transplant. This receptor was identified in a human donor who received an intestinal transplant.

The CDR3 loop reads CAWSAGDRSTDTQYF. The CDR3 DNA is TGTGCCTGGAGTGCCGGGGACAGGTCGACAGATACGCAGTATTTT. The rearrangement uses TRBV30 and TRBJ2-3; 8 nucleotides match TRBD1. The CDR3 has 15 amino acids. Trimming took 1 base from V and 3 from J; bases not matched to a gene: 6. The germline V gene encodes CDR1 GTSNPN and CDR2 SVGIG (reference sequence).